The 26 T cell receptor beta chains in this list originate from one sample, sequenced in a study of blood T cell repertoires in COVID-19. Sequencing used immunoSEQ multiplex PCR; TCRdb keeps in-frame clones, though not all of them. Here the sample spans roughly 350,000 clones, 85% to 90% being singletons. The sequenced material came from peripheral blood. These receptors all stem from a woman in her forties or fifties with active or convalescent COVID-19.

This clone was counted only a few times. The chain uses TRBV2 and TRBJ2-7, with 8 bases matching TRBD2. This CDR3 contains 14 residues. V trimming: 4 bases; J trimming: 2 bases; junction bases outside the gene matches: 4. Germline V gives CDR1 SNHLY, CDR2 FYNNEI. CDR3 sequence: CASSAQRGTYEQYF. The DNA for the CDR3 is TGTGCCAGCAGTGCTCAGCGGGGGACCTACGAGCAGTACTTC.

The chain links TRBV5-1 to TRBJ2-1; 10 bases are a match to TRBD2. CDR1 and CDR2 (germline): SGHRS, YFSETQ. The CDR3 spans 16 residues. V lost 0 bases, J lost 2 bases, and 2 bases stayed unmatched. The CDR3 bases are TGCGCCAGCAGCTTGGTAGGGACTAGCGCCTACAATGAGCAGTTCTTC. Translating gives CASSLVGTSAYNEQFF. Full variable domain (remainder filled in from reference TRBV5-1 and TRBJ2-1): KAGVTQTPRYLIKTRGQQVTLSCSPISGHRSVSWYQQTPGQGLQFLFEYFSETQRNKGNFPGRFSGRQFSNSRSEMNVSTLELGDSALYLCASSLVGTSAYNEQFFGPGTRLTVL.

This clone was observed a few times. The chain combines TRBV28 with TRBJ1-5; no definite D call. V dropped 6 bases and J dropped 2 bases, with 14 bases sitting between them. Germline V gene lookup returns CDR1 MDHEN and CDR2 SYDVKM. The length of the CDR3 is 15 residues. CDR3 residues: CASSRRGAGNQPQHF. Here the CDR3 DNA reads TGTGCCAGCAGCCGACGGGGAGCAGGCAATCAGCCCCAGCATTTT.

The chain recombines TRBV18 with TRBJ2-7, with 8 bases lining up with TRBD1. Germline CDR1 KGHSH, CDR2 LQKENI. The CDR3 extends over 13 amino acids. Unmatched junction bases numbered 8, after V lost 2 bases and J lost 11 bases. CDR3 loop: CASSPGAGGAEYF. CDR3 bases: TGTGCCAGCTCACCAGGGGCAGGGGGCGCTGAGTACTTC.

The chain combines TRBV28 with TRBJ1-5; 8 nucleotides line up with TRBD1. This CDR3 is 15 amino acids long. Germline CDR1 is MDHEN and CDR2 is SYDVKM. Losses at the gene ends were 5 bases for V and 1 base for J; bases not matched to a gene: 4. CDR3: CASSRGTGSNQPQHF. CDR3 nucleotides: TGTGCCAGCAGTCGGGGGACAGGCAGCAATCAGCCCCAGCATTTT.

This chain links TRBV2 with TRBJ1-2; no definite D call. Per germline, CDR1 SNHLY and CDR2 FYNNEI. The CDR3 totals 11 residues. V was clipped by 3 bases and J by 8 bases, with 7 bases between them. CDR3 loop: CASSERGGYTF. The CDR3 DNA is TGTGCCAGCAGTGAGCGGGGAGGCTACACCTTC.

DNA of the CDR3: TGCAGTGGGGCCAGCGGGAGCTCCTACAATGAGCAGTTCTTC. Protein product: CSGASGSSYNEQFF. The chain is built from TRBV29-1 and TRBJ2-1, with 8 bases fitting TRBD2. Germline CDR1 SQVTM, CDR2 ANQGSEA. CDR3 size: 14 residues.

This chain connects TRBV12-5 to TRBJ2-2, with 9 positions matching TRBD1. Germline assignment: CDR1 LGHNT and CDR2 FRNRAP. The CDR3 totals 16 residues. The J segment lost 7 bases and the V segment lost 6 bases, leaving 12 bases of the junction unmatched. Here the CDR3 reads CASGRDREYVDGELFF. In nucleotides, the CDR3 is TGTGCTAGTGGCCGGGACAGGGAGTATGTGGACGGGGAGCTGTTTTTT.

In nucleotides, the CDR3 is TGCAGCGTTGAACCTCGACTAGCGGGAGTTTTTGTGAGCTCCTACAATGAGCAGTTCTTC. Amino acids: CSVEPRLAGVFVSSYNEQFF. This chain uses TRBV29-1 with TRBJ2-1; 12 bases match TRBD2. V shed 2 bases, J shed 0 bases, and the junction held 14 bases outside the gene matches. CDR1 is SQVTM and CDR2 is ANQGSEA in the germline V gene. The CDR3 covers 20 residues.

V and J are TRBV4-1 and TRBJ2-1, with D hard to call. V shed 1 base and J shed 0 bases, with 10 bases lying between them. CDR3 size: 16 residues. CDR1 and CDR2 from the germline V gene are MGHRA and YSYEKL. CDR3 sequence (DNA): TGCGCCAGCAGCCAAGGTGCGCCTAGCTCCTACAATGAGCAGTTCTTC. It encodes CASSQGAPSSYNEQFF.

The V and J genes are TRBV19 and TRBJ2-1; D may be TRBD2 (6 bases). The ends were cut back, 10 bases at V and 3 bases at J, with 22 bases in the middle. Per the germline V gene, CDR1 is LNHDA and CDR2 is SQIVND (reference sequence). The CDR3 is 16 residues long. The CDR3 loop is CATKGRTGENYNEQFF. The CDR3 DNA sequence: TGTGCCACGAAAGGCCGTACGGGGGAGAACTACAATGAGCAGTTCTTC.

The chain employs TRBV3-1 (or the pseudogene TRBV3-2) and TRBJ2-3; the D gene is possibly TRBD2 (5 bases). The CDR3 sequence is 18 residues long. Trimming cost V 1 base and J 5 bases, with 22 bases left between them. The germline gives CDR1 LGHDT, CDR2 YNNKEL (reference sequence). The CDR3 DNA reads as TGTGCCAGCAGCCAAGCTCCGGGGAGCGGTTTTAAGGTAGATACGCAGTATTTT. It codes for CASSQAPGSGFKVDTQYF.

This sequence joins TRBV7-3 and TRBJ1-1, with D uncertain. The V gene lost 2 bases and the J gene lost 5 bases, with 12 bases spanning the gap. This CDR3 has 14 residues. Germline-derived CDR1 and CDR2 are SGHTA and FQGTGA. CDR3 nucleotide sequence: TGTGCCAGCAGCTTAGACGGGATTGGGACTGAAGCTTTCTTT. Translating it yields CASSLDGIGTEAFF.

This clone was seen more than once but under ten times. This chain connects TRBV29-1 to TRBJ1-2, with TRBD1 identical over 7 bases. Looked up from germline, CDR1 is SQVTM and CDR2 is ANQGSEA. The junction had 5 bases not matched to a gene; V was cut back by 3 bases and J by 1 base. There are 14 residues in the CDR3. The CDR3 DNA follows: TGCAGCGTTGATGCAGGGGGTGATAACTATGGCTACACCTTC. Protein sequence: CSVDAGGDNYGYTF.

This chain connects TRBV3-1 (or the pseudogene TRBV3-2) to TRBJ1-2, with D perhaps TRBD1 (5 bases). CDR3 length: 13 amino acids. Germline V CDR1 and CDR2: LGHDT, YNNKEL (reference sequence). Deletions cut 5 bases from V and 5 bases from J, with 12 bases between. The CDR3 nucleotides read TGTGCCAGCAGCGGGGCAGGGTTGTATGGCTACACCTTC. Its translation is CASSGAGLYGYTF.

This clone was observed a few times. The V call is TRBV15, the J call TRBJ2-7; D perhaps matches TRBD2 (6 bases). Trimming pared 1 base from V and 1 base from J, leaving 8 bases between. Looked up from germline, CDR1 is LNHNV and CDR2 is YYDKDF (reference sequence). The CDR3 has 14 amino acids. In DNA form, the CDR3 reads TGTGCCACCAGCAGAGGGGGGACTTCCTACGAGCAGTACTTC. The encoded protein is CATSRGGTSYEQYF.

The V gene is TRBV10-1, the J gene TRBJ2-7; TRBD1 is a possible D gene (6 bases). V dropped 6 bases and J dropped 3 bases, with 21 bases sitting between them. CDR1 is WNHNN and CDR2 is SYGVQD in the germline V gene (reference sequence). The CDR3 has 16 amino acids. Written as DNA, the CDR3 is TGCGCCAGCAGCATATACCGGGACAAAACCCTCTACGAGCAGTACTTC. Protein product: CASSIYRDKTLYEQYF.

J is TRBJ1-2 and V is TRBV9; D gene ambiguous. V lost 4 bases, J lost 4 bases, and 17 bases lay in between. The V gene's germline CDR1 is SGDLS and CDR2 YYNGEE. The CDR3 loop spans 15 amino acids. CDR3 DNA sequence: TGTGCCAGCAGCCCCAACTTATTATTTAGCTATGGCTACACCTTC. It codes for CASSPNLLFSYGYTF.

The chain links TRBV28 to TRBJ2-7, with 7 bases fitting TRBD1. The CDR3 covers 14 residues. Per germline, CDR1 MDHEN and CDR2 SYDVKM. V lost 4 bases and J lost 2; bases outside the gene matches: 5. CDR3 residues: CASSSGTDTYEQYF. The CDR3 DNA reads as TGTGCCAGCAGTTCCGGGACAGACACCTACGAGCAGTACTTC. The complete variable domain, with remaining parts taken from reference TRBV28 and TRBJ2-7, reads DVKVTQSSRYLVKRTGEKVFLECVQDMDHENMFWYRQDPGLGLRLIYFSYDVKMKEKGDIPEGYSVSREKKERFSLILESASTNQTSMYLCASSSGTDTYEQYFGPGTRLTVT.

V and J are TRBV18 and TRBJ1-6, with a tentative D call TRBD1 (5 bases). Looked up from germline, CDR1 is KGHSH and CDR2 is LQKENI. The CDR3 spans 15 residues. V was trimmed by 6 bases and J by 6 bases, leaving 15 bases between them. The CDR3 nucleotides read TGTGCCAGCTCGCCCCCGGGGGGAACTAATTCACCCCTCCACTTT. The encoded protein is CASSPPGGTNSPLHF.

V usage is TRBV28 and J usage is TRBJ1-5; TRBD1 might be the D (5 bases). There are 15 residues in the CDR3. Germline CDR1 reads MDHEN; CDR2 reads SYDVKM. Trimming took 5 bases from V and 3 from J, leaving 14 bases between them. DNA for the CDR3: TGTGCCAGCAGTGCAATTCTAGGGGTCAATCAGCCCCAGCATTTT. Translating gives CASSAILGVNQPQHF.

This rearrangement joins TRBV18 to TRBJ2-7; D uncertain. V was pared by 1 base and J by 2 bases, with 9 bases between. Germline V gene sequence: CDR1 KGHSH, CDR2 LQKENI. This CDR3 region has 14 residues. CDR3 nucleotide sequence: TGTGCCAGCTCACCACTGGCAGAGGCCTACGAGCAGTACTTC. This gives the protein CASSPLAEAYEQYF.

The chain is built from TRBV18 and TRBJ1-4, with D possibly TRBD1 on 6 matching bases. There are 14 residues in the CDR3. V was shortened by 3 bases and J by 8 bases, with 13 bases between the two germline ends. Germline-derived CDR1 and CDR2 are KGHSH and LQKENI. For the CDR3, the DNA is TGTGCCAGCTCACCCCCCCAGGGGAGCGAAAAACTGTTTTTT. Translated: CASSPPQGSEKLFF.

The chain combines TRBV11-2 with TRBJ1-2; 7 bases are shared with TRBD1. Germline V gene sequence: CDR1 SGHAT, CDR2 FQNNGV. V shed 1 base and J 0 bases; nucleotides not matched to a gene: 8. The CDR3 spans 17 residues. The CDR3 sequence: CASSLAGQSQANYGYTF. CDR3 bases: TGTGCCAGCAGCTTAGCGGGACAGTCTCAAGCTAACTATGGCTACACCTTC.

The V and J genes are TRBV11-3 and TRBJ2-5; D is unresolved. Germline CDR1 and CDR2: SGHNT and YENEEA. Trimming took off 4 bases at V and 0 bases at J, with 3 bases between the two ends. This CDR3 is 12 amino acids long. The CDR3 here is CASSSYQETQYF. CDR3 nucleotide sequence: TGTGCCAGCAGCTCCTACCAAGAGACCCAGTACTTC.

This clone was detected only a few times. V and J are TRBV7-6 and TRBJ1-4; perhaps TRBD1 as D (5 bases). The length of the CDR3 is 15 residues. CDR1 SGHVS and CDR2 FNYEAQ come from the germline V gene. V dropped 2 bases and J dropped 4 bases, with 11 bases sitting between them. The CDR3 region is CASSLSGAVNEKLFF. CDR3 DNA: TGTGCCAGCAGCTTATCTGGGGCAGTTAATGAAAAACTGTTTTTT.